This TCR beta chain was sequenced in a study of CD8 T cells in Susac syndrome. The J segment lost 6 bases and the V segment lost 4 bases, leaving 6 bases of the junction unmatched. This CDR3 comprises 14 residues. Germline CDR1 and CDR2: SGHAT and FQNNGV. Reverse transcription of about 0.45 to 1 ug RNA was carried out with random hexamers. immunoSEQ multiplex PCR amplified TCR beta CDR3 across 54 Vbeta, 13 Jbeta. TCRdb called the immunoSEQ multiplex PCR reads again in MiXCR, with one record for every CDR3 protein. The sample comprises more than 250,000 distinct CDR3 sequences, 92% of which are singletons, and over 0.05% rests with the top ten. Stable or active relapsing-remitting multiple sclerosis, untreated and meeting revised McDonald criteria, defined the controls. TEMRA cells were FACS-enriched, unlike CD8+ and CD4+ T cells, which were negatively isolated.

Sequencing was done on a sample of CD4+ T cells from PBMCs. The chain carries TRBV11-2 and TRBJ2-4, with 7 bases lining up with TRBD1. The source is a human donor with multiple sclerosis. The CDR3, as DNA: TGTGCCAGCAGCTCCGACAGGGTCACAAACATTCAGTACTTC. It is translated as CASSSDRVTNIQYF.